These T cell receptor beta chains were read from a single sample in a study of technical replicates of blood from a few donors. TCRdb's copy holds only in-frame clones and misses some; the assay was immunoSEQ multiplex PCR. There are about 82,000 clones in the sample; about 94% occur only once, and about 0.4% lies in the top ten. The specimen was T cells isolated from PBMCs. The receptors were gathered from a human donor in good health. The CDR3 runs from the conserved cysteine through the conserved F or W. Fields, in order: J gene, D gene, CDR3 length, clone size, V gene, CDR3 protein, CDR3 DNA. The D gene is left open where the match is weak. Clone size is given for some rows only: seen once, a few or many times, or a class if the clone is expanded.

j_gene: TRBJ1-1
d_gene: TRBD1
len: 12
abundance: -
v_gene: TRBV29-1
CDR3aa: CSVTGGQTEAFF
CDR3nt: TGCAGCGTGACAGGGGGCCAGACTGAAGCTTTCTTT

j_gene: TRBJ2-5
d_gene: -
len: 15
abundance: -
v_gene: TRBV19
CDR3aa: CASSIGGGNQETQYF
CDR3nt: TGTGCCAGTAGTATAGGAGGGGGAAATCAAGAGACCCAGTACTTC

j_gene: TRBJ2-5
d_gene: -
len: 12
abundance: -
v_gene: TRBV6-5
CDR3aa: CASSPFGETQYF
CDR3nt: TGTGCCAGCAGCCCTTTCGGGGAGACCCAGTACTTC

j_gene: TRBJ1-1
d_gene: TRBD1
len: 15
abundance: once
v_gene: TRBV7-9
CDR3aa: CASSLDGTGGNGAFF
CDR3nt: TGTGCCAGCAGTTTAGACGGGACAGGGGGCAATGGGGCTTTCTTT

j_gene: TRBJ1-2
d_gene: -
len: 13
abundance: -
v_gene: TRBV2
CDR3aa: CASSVTEYYGYTF
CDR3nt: TGTGCCAGCAGTGTAACTGAATACTATGGCTACACCTTC

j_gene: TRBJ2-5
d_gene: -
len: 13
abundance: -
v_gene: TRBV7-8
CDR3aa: CAARGRWAETQYF
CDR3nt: TGTGCCGCCCGGGGGAGGTGGGCGGAGACCCAGTACTTC

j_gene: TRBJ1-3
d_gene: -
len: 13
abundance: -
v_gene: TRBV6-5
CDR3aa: CASRQGTGNTIYF
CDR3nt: TGTGCCAGCAGACAGGGTACTGGAAACACCATATATTTT

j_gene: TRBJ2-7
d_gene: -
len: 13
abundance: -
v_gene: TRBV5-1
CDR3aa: CASSSSSSYEQYF
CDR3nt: TGCGCCAGCAGCAGTAGTAGCTCCTACGAGCAGTACTTC

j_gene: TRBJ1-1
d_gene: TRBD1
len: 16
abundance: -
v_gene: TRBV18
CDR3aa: CASSPETGEMNTEAFF
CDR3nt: TGTGCCAGCTCACCTGAAACAGGGGAGATGAACACTGAAGCTTTCTTT

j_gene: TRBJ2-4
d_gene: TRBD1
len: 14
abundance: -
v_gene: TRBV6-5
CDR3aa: CASSLGQGKNIQYF
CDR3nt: TGTGCCAGCAGCCTGGGACAGGGGAAAAACATTCAGTACTTC

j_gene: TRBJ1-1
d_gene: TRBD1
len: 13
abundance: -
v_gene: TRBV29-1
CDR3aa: CSAPDGTALEAFF
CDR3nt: TGCAGCGCCCCTGACGGGACAGCCCTTGAAGCTTTCTTT

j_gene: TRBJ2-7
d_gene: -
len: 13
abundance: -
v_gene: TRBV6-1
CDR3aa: CASSLPNGGEQYF
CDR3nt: TGTGCCAGCAGTCTACCGAATGGTGGCGAGCAGTACTTC

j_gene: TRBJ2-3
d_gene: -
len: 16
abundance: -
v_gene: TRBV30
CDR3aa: CAWSYLSRSSTDTQYF
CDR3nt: TGTGCCTGGAGTTATTTAAGTAGATCTAGCACAGATACGCAGTATTTT

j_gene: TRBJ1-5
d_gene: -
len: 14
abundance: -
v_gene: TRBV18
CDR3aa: CASSPLRGNQPQHF
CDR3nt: TGTGCCAGCTCACCATTGCGGGGAAATCAGCCCCAGCATTTT

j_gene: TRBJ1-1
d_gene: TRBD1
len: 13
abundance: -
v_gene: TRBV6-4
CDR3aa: CASSTGGGTEAFF
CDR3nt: TGTGCCAGCAGTACAGGGGGAGGTACTGAAGCTTTCTTT

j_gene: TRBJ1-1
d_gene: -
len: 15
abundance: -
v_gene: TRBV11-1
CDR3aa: CASSLEPQSNTEAFF
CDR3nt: TGTGCCAGCAGCTTAGAACCTCAGTCGAACACTGAAGCTTTCTTT

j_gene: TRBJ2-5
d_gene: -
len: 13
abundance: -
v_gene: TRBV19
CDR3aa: CASSNRGGETQYF
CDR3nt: TGTGCCAGTAGCAATAGGGGGGGGGAGACCCAGTACTTC

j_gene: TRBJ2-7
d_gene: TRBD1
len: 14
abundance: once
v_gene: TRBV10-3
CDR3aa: CAISEGGRRQGSYF
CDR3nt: TGTGCCATCAGTGAGGGGGGAAGGAGACAGGGTTCTTACTTC

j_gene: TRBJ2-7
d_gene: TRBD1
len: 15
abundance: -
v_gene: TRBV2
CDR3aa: CASSDRDRVNYEQYF
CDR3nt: TGTGCCAGCAGTGATCGGGACAGGGTAAACTACGAGCAGTACTTC

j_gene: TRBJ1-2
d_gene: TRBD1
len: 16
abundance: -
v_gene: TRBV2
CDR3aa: CASTLNSGTGDYGYTF
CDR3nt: TGTGCCAGCACACTTAATTCTGGGACAGGGGACTATGGCTACACCTTC

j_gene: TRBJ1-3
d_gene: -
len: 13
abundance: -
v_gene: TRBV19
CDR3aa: CASNEKTGNTIYF
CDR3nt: TGTGCCAGTAATGAGAAAACTGGAAACACCATATATTTT

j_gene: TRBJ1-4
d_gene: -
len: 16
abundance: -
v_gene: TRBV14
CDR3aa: CASSQESRSTNEKLFF
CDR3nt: TGTGCCAGCAGCCAAGAATCTAGGTCAACTAATGAAAAACTGTTTTTT